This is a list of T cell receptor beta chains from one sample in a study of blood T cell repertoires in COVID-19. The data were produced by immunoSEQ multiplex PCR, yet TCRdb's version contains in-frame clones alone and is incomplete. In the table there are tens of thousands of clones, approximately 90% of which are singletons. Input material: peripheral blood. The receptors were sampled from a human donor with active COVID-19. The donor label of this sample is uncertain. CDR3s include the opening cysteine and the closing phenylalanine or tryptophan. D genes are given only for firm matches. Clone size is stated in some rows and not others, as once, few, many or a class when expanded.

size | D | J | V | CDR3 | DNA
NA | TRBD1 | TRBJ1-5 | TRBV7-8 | CASSFTGAQPQHF | TGTGCCAGCAGCTTCACAGGGGCTCAGCCCCAGCATTTT
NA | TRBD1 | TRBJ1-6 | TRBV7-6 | CASSSTTTGGLNSPLHF | TGTGCCAGCAGCTCGACCACGACAGGGGGCCTTAATTCACCCCTCCACTTT
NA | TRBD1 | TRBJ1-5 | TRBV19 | CASSVLDREVSNQPQHF | TGTGCCAGTAGTGTCTTAGACAGGGAGGTAAGCAATCAGCCCCAGCATTTT
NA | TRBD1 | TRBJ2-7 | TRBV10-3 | CAISQTGTVAEQYF | TGTGCCATCAGTCAGACAGGGACAGTCGCCGAGCAGTACTTC
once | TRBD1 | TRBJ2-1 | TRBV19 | CATTGTGDYNEQFF | TGTGCCACTACAGGGACAGGAGACTACAATGAGCAGTTCTTC
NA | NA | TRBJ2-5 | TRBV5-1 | CASSPRDSYMVETQYF | TGCGCCAGCAGCCCCCGGGACTCATACATGGTGGAGACCCAGTACTTC
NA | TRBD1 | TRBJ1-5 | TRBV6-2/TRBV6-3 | CASSTGGGNQPQHF | TGTGCCAGCAGTACAGGGGGCGGCAATCAGCCCCAGCATTTT
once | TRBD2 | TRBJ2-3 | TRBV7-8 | CASRQRGSTDTQYF | TGTGCCAGCAGACAGCGGGGAAGCACAGATACGCAGTATTTT
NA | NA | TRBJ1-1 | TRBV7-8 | CASSRGTLNTEAFF | TGTGCCAGCAGCCGAGGGACACTGAACACTGAAGCTTTCTTT
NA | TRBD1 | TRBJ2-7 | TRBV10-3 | CAISESNGTGGEEQYF | TGTGCCATCAGTGAGTCGAACGGGACAGGTGGGGAAGAGCAGTACTTC